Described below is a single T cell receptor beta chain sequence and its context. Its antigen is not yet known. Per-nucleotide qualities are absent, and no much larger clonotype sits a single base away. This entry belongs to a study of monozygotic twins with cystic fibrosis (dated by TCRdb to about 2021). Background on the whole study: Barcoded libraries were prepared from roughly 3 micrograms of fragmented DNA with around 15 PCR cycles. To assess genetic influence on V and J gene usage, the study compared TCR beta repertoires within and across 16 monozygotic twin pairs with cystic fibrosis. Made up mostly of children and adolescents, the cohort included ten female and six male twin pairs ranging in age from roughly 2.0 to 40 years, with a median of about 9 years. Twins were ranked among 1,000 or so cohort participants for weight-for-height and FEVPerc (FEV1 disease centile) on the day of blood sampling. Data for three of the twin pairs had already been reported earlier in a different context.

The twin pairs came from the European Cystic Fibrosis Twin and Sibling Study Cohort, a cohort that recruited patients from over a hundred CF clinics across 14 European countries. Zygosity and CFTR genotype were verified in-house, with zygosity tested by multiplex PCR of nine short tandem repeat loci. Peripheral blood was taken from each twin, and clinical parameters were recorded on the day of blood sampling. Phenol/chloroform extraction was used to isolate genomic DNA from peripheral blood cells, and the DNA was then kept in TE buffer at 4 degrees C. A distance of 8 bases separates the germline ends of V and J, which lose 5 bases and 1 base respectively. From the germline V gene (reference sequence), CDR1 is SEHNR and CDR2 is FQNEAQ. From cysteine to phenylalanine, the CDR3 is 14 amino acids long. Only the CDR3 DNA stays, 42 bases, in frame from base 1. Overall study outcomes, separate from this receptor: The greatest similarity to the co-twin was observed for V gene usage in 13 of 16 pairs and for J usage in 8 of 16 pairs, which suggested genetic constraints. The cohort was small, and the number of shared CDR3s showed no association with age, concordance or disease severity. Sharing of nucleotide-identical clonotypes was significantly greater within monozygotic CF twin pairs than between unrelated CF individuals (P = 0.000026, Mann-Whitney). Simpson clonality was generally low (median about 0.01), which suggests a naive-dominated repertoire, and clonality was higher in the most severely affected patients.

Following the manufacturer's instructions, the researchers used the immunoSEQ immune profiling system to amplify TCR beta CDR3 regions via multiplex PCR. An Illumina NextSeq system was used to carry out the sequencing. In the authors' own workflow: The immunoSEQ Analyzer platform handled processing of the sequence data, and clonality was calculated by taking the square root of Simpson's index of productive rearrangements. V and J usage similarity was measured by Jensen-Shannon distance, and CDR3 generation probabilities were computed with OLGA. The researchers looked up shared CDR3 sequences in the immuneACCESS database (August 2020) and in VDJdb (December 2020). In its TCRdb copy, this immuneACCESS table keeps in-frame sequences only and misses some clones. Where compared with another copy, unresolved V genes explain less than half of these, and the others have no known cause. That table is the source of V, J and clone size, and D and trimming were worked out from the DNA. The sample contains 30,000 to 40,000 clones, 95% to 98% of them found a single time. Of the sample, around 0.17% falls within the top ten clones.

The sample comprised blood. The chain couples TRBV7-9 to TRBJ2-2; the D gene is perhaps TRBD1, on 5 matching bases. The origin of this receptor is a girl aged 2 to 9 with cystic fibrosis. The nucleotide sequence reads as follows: TGTGCCAGCAGCGCCACAGGGAACACCGGGGAGCTGTTTTTT. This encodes CASSATGNTGELFF.